This T cell receptor (beta chain) comes out of a study of blood T cell repertoires in COVID-19. The V and J ends lost 3 bases and 5 bases respectively, with 14 bases between them. The CDR3 has 14 residues. The germline V gene encodes CDR1 SGHRS and CDR2 YFSETQ. The table came from immunoSEQ multiplex PCR; TCRdb's copy has only in-frame clones and leaves some out. The table shows over 200,000 clones, with roughly 87% occurring only once. Sequencing input: peripheral blood. The chain carries TRBV5-1 and TRBJ2-5, with a weak D call TRBD2 (5 bases). The clonotype comes from a woman under 30 who had recovered from COVID-19. In nucleotides, the CDR3 is TGCGCCAGCAGCTGGGCGACGGGCGGGGAGACCCAGTACTTC. This codes for CASSWATGGETQYF. Complete variable domain (other parts from reference TRBV5-1 and TRBJ2-5): KAGVTQTPRYLIKTRGQQVTLSCSPISGHRSVSWYQQTPGQGLQFLFEYFSETQRNKGNFPGRFSGRQFSNSRSEMNVSTLELGDSALYLCASSWATGGETQYFGPGTRLLVL.